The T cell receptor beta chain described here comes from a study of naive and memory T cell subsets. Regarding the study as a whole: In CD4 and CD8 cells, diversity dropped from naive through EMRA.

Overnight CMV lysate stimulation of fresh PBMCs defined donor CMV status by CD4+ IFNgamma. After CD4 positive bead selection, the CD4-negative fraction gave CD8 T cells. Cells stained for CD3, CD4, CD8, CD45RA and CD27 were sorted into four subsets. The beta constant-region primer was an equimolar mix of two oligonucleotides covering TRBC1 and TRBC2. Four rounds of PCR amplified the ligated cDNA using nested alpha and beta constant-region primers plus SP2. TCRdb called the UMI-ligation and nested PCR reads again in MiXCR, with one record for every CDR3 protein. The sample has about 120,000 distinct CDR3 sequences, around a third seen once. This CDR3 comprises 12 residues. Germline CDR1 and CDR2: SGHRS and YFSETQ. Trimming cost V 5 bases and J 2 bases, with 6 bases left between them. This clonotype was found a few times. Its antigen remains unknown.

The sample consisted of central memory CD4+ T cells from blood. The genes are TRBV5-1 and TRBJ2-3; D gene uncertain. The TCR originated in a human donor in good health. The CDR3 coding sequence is TGCGCCAGCAGTGATACCACAGATACGCAGTATTTT. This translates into CASSDTTDTQYF.